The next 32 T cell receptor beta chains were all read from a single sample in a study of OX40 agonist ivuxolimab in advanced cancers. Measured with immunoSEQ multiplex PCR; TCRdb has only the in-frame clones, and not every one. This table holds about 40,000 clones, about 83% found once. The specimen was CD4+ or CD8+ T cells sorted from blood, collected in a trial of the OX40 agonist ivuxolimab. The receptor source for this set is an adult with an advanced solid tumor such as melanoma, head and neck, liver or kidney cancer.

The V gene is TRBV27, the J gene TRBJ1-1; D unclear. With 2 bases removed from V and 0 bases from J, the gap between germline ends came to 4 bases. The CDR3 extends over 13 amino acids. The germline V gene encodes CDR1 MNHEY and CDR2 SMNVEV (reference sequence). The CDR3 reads CASSLAMNTEAFF. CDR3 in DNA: TGTGCCAGCAGTTTAGCGATGAACACTGAAGCTTTCTTT.

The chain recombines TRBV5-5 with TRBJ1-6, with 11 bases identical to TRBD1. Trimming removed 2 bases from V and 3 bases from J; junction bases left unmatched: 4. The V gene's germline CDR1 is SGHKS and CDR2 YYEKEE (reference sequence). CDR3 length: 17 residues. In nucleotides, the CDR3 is TGTGCCAGCAGCTTTGGACAGGGGGCGAACTATAATTCACCCCTCCACTTT. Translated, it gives CASSFGQGANYNSPLHF.

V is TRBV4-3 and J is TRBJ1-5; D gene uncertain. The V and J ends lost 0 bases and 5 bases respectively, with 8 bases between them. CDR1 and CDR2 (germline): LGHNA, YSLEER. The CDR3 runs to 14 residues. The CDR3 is CASSQERGDQPQHF. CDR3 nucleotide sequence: TGCGCCAGCAGCCAAGAACGCGGGGATCAGCCCCAGCATTTT.

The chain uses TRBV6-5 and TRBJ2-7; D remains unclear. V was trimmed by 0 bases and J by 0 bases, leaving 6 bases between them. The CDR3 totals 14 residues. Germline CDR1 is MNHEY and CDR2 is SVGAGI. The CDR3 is CASSYSASSYEQYF. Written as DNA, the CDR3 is TGTGCCAGCAGTTACTCCGCAAGCTCCTACGAGCAGTACTTC.

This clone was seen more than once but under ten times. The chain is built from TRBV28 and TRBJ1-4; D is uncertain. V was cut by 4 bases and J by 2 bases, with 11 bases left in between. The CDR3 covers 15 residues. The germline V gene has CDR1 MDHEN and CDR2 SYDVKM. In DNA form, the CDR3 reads TGTGCCAGCAGTTCCCCACAGAAGACTAATGAAAAACTGTTTTTT. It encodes CASSSPQKTNEKLFF. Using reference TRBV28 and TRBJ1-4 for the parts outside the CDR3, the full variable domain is DVKVTQSSRYLVKRTGEKVFLECVQDMDHENMFWYRQDPGLGLRLIYFSYDVKMKEKGDIPEGYSVSREKKERFSLILESASTNQTSMYLCASSSPQKTNEKLFFGSGTQLSVL.

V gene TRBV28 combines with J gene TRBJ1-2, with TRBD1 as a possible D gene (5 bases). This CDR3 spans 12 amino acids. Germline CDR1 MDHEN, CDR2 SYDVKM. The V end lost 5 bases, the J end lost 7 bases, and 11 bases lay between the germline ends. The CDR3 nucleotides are TGTGCCAGCAGTCACGGGGGATTTGGCTACACCTTC. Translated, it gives CASSHGGFGYTF.

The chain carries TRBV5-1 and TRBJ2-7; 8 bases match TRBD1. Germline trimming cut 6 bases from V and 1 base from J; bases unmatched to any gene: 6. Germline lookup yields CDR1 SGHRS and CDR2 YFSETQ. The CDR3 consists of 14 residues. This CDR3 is CASTPGQDSYEQYF. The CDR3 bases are TGCGCCAGCACCCCGGGACAGGATTCCTACGAGCAGTACTTC.

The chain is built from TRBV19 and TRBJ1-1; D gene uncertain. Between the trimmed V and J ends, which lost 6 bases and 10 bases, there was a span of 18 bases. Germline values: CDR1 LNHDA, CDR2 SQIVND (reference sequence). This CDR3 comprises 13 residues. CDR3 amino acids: CASSRSSPDTAFF. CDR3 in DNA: TGTGCCAGTAGCAGATCCAGCCCCGACACAGCTTTCTTT.

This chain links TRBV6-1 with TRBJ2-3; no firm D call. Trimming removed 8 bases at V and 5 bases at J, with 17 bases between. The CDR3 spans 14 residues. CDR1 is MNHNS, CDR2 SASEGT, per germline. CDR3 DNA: TGTGCCAGCGGGAAGTCGGGCTTGGGAGATACGCAGTATTTT. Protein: CASGKSGLGDTQYF.

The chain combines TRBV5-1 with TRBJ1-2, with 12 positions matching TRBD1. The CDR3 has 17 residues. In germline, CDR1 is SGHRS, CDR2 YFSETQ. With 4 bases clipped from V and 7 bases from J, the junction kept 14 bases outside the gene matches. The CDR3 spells CASSGTRDRGQGGGYTF. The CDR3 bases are TGCGCCAGCAGCGGCACCCGGGACAGGGGGCAAGGGGGTGGCTACACCTTC.

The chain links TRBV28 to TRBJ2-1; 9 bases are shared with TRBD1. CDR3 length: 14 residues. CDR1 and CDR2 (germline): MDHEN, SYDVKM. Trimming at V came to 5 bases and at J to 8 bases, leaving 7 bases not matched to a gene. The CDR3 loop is CASSPRTGEDEQFF. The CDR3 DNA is TGTGCCAGCAGTCCACGGACAGGGGAGGATGAGCAGTTCTTC.

The CDR3 sequence is CASSRGQGITEAFF. In DNA form, the CDR3 reads TGCGCCAGCAGCAGGGGACAGGGCATAACTGAAGCTTTCTTT. The chain is built from TRBV5-1 and TRBJ1-1, with TRBD1 matching 9 bases. The V gene's germline CDR1 is SGHRS and CDR2 YFSETQ. This CDR3 spans 14 amino acids. The ends lost 4 bases at V and 5 bases at J; junction bases unmatched: 6.

This CDR3 is CASSAATGSNTGELFF. In nucleotides, the CDR3 is TGTGCCAGCAGCGCAGCGACAGGGTCGAACACCGGGGAGCTGTTTTTT. The J gene is TRBJ2-2, the V gene TRBV2; TRBD1 matches 7 bases. With V trimmed by 6 bases and J by 0 bases, 7 bases remained unmatched. This CDR3 is built from 16 residues. Germline V gene sequence: CDR1 SNHLY, CDR2 FYNNEI.

The CDR3 spells CASSVRLSGTSGRQFF. DNA of the CDR3: TGTGCCAGCAGTGTCCGTCTTTCCGGGACTAGCGGGCGACAGTTCTTC. The rearrangement joins TRBV6-1 to TRBJ2-1; 12 positions match TRBD2. The J segment lost 13 bases and the V segment lost 4 bases, leaving 14 bases of the junction unmatched. CDR1 and CDR2 from the germline V gene are MNHNS and SASEGT. The CDR3 contains 16 residues.

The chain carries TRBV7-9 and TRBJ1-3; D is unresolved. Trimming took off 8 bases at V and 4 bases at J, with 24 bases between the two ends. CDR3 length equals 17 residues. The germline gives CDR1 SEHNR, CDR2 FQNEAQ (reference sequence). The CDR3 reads CASFGRAIRSPGNTIYF. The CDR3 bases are TGTGCCAGCTTCGGGAGGGCCATCCGCTCTCCAGGAAACACCATATATTTT.

The CDR3 DNA reads as TGTGCCAGCAGTTTATCTGAGGCGGGGGGAGATACGCAGTATTTT. It encodes CASSLSEAGGDTQYF. The chain couples TRBV27 to TRBJ2-3; TRBD2 aligns across 8 bases. This CDR3 is 15 amino acids long. CDR1 is MNHEY, CDR2 SMNVEV, per germline (reference sequence). The V segment lost 0 bases and the J segment 5 bases; nucleotides outside the gene matches: 4.

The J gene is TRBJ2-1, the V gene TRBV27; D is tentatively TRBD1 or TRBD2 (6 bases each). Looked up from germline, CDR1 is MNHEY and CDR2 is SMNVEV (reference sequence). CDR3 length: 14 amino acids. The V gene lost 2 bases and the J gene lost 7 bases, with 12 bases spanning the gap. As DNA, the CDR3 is TGTGCCAGCAGTTTAATGGGGGGCGGGAATGAGCAGTTCTTC. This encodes CASSLMGGGNEQFF.

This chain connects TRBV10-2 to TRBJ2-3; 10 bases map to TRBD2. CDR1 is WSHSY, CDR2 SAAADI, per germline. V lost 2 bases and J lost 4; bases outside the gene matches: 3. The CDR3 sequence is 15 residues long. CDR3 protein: CASSETSGIADTQYF. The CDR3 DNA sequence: TGCGCCAGCAGTGAGACTAGCGGGATCGCAGATACGCAGTATTTT.

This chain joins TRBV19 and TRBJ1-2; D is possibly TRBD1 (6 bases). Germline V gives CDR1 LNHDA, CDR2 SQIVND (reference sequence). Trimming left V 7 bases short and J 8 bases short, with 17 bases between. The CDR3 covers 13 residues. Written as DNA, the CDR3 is TGTGCCAGTACTGGAGGGGGGTACTTCGGCTACACCTTC. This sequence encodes CASTGGGYFGYTF.

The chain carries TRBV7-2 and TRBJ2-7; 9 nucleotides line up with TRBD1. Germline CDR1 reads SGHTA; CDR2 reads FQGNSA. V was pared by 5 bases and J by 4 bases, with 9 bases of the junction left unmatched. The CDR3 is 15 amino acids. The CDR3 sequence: CASSPTGGYDYEQYF. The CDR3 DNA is TGTGCCAGCAGCCCCACAGGGGGCTACGATTACGAGCAGTACTTC. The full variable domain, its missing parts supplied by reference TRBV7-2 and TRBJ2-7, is GAGVSQSPSNKVTEKGKDVELRCDPISGHTALYWYRQSLGQGLEFLIYFQGNSAPDKSGLPSDRFSAERTGGSVSTLTIQRTQQEDSAVYLCASSPTGGYDYEQYFGPGTRLTVT.

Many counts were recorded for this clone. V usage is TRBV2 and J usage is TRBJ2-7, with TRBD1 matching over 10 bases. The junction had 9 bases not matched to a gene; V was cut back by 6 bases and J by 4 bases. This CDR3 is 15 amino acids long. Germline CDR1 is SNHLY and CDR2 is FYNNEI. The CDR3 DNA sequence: TGTGCCAGCAGAGCTGGACAGGGGGGACGGTACGAGCAGTACTTC. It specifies CASRAGQGGRYEQYF.

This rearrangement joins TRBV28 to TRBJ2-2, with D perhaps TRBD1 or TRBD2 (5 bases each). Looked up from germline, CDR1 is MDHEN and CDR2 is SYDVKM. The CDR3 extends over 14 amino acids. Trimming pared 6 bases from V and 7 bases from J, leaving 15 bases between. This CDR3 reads CASSAGTVGGELFF. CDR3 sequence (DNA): TGTGCCAGCAGCGCCGGGACGGTCGGCGGGGAGCTGTTTTTT. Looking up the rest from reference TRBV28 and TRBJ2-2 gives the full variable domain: DVKVTQSSRYLVKRTGEKVFLECVQDMDHENMFWYRQDPGLGLRLIYFSYDVKMKEKGDIPEGYSVSREKKERFSLILESASTNQTSMYLCASSAGTVGGELFFGEGSRLTVL.

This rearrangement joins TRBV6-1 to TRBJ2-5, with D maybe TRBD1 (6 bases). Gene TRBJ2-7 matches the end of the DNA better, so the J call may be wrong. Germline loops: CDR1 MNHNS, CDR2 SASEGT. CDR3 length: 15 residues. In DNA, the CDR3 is TGTGCCAGCAGTGAAAAAGAGGCAGGGGCCTACGAGCAGTACTTC. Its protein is CASSEKEAGAYEQYF.

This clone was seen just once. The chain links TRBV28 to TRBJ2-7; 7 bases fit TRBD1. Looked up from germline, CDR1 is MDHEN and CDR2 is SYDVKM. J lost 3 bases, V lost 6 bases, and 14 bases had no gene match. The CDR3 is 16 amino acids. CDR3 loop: CASSQTKGATNYEQYF. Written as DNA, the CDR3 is TGTGCCAGCAGCCAAACCAAGGGGGCTACGAACTACGAGCAGTACTTC.

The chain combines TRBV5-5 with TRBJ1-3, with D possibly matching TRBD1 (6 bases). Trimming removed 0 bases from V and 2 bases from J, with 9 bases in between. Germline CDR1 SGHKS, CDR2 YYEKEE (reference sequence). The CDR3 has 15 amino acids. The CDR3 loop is CASSLEAGAGNTIYF. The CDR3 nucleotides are TGTGCCAGCAGCTTGGAGGCAGGGGCTGGAAACACCATATATTTT.

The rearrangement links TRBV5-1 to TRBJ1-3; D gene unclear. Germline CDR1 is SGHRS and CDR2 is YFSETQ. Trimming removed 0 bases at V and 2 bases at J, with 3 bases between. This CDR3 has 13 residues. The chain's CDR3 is CASSLGTGNTIYF. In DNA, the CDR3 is TGCGCCAGCAGCTTGGGGACTGGAAACACCATATATTTT.

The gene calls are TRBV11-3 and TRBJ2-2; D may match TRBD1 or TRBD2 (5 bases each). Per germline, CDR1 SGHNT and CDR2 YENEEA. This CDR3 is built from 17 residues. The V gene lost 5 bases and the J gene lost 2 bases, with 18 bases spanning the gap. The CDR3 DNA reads TGTGCCAGCAGCACCTCGGTCTGGGGACCTAACACCGGGGAGCTGTTTTTT. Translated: CASSTSVWGPNTGELFF.

The CDR3 DNA sequence: TGCAGCGTTGAGGGACTAGCGGCCTACAATGAGCAGTTCTTC. Translated, it gives CSVEGLAAYNEQFF. V gene TRBV29-1 combines with J gene TRBJ2-1, with TRBD2 matching over 11 bases. Germline values: CDR1 SQVTM, CDR2 ANQGSEA. The CDR3 extends over 14 amino acids. Trimming removed 3 bases from V and 2 bases from J; junction bases left unmatched: 0.

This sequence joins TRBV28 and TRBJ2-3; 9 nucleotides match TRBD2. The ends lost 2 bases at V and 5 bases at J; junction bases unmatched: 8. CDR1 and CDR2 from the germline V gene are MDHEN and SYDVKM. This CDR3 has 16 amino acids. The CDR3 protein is CASSLAAGGPGDTQYF. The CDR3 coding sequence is TGTGCCAGCAGTTTAGCTGCGGGGGGGCCCGGAGATACGCAGTATTTT.

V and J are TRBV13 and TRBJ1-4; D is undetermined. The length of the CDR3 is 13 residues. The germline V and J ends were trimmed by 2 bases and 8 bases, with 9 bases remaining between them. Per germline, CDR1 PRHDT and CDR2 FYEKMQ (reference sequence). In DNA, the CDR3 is TGTGCCAGCAGCTTAAGAGCGGTGGAAAAACTGTTTTTT. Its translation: CASSLRAVEKLFF.

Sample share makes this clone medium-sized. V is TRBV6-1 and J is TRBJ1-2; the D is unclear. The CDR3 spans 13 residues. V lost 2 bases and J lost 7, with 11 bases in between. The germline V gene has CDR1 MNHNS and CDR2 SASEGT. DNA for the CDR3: TGTGCCAGCAGTGAACTTGAATTCGGTGGCTACACCTTC. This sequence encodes CASSELEFGGYTF.

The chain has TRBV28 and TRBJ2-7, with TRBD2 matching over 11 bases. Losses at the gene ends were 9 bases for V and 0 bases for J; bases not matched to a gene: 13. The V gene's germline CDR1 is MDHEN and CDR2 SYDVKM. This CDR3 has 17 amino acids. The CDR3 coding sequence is TGTGCCAGTTTTCGTCCCGGGACTAGCGGTGACTCCTACGAGCAGTACTTC. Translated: CASFRPGTSGDSYEQYF.